The present T cell receptor (beta chain) was sequenced within a study of identical twins. A universal primer binding site was introduced by template switching. The final cDNA contained unique molecular identifiers. MiXCR, applied by TCRdb to the 5' RACE reads, yields one record per CDR3 protein. This table has 1.5 million to 2 million distinct CDR3 sequences, around a third appearing once. Only a few counts were recorded for this clonotype. Its antigen is unidentified. Points from the study as a whole: Models came in too low on out-of-frame TCR alpha sharing in monozygotic twins.

V lost 1 base to trimming and J lost 4 bases, with 16 bases between them. CDR3 size: 16 residues. Germline V gene sequence: CDR1 SSHAT, CDR2 FNYEAQ (reference sequence). The sample taken for sequencing was cord blood. The chain employs TRBV7-7 and TRBJ2-5; D is ambiguous. This TCR came from a newborn girl in good health. The CDR3 DNA reads TGTGCCAGCAGCTTAGTCGGGCCCACAATACGAGAGACCCAGTACTTC. Protein product: CASSLVGPTIRETQYF.